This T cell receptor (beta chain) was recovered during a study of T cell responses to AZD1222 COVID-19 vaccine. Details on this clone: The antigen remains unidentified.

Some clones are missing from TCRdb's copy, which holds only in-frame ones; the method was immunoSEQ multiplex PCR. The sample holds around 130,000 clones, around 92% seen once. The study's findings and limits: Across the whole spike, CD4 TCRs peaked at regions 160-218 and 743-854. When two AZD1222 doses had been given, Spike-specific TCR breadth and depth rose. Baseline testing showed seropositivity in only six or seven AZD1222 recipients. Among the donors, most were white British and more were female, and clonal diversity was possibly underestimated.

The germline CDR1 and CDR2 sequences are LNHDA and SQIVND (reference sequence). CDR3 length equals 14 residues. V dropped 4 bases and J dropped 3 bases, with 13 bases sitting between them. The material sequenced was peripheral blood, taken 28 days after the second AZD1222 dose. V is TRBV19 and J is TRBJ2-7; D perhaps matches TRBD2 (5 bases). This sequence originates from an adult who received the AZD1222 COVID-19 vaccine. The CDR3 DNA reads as TGTGCCAGTAGTACGGCAGAAGGAGGCTACGAGCAGTACTTC. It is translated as CASSTAEGGYEQYF. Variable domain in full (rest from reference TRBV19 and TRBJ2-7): DGGITQSPKYLFRKEGQNVTLSCEQNLNHDAMYWYRQDPGQGLRLIYYSQIVNDFQKGDIAEGYSVSREKKESFPLTVTSAQKNPTAFYLCASSTAEGGYEQYFGPGTRLTVT.